The clone carrying this T cell receptor beta chain was observed a few times. As yet, its antigen is unknown. The data originate from a study of cytomegalovirus exposure and HLA in healthy donors. The primer mix had 60 Vbeta and 13 Jbeta primers. Assay used: immunoSEQ multiplex PCR; TCRdb lists only in-frame clones, some missing. The data show approximately 190,000 clones, with 78% seen just once and roughly 14% held by the top ten. Study observations and caveats: A later analysis revealed that TCR association rates differed between HLA loci, peaking at DRB1 and bottoming out at HLA-C.

This CDR3 region has 15 residues. The germline V gene has CDR1 SGHAT and CDR2 FQDESV (reference sequence). V lost 4 bases and J 3 bases, leaving 15 bases between the germline ends. This sequence joins TRBV11-1 and TRBJ1-2; D ambiguous. Sequencing input: PBMCs. The source is a woman between 25 and 40 years old in good health and CMV-seropositive. CDR3 region: CASSSPNTGDYGYTF. The CDR3 DNA follows: TGTGCCAGCAGCTCACCCAACACGGGAGACTATGGCTACACCTTC. Full variable domain (rest looked up from reference TRBV11-1 and TRBJ1-2): EAEVAQSPRYKITEKSQAVAFWCDPISGHATLYWYRQILGQGPELLVQFQDESVVDDSQLPKDRFSAERLKGVDSTLKIQPAELGDSAMYLCASSSPNTGDYGYTFGSGTRLTVV.